These T cell receptor beta chains were read from a single sample in a study of vaccination and CD4 T cells after COVID-19. MiXCR was run by TCRdb on the PCR reads, yielding one entry per CDR3 protein. The table lists 15,000 to 20,000 distinct CDR3 sequences, approximately 45% of them singletons. Antigen specificity for these receptors is unknown. This sample comprised CD4+ T cells from blood, cultured in vitro, obtained before SARS-CoV-2 vaccination. The receptors come from a human donor who had recovered from COVID-19. CDR3s include the opening cysteine and the closing phenylalanine or tryptophan. The D gene is left open where the match is weak. Expanded clones are given a class, and other clones once, few, many or no size at all.

clone_size j_call v_call d_call cdr3_nt cdr3_aa
NA TRBJ1-6 TRBV4-3 TRBD1 TGCGCCAGCAGCCAGTCGGACAGGGCCGGTTCACCCCTCCACTTT CASSQSDRAGSPLHF
few TRBJ1-5 TRBV29-1 NA TGCAGCGTTGAGGAGGCCCCCAGGCAGCCCCAGCATTTT CSVEEAPRQPQHF
few TRBJ2-3 TRBV6-4 NA TGTGCCAGCAGTGCGTCTACAGATACGCAGTATTTT CASSASTDTQYF
NA TRBJ2-5 TRBV19 TRBD2 TGTGCCAGTAGAAGAATCGGGGGGGCAGAGACCCAGTACTTC CASRRIGGAETQYF
large TRBJ1-5 TRBV15 TRBD1 TGTGCCACCAGCAGCCGACAGGGTAATCAGCCCCAGCATTTT CATSSRQGNQPQHF
few TRBJ2-5 TRBV24-1 TRBD2 TGTGCCACCAGTGAGACGACTAGCGGGAAAGAGACCCAGTACTTC CATSETTSGKETQYF
NA TRBJ2-1 TRBV27 NA TGTGCCAGCAGTGCCTGGGCGGGACCAGGTTACAATGAGCAGTTCTTC CASSAWAGPGYNEQFF
NA TRBJ1-1 TRBV5-4 TRBD1 TGTGCCAGCAGCCTCAGACAGGGACTAAACACTGAAGCTTTCTTT CASSLRQGLNTEAFF
few TRBJ2-3 TRBV7-3 NA TGTGCCAGCAGCCACGGACTTAGCACAGATACGCAGTATTTT CASSHGLSTDTQYF
few TRBJ2-7 TRBV20-1 NA TGCAGTGCTCGACACGGGCTCGGCTACGAGCAGTACTTC CSARHGLGYEQYF
NA TRBJ2-3 TRBV20-1 NA TGCAGTGCTAGAGGGGACACAGATACGCAGTATTTT CSARGDTDTQYF
NA TRBJ2-7 TRBV7-2 NA TGTGCCAGCAGCTTAGCGACAGGTGCCTACGAGCAGTACTTC CASSLATGAYEQYF
medium-sized TRBJ1-2 TRBV12-3/TRBV12-4 NA TGTGCCAGCAGTTTATCAGGGTCGGGCTACACCTTC CASSLSGSGYTF
NA TRBJ1-3 TRBV6-1 NA TGTGCCAGCAGTGAGATTGGGCAGGGACGAGGCACCATATATTTT CASSEIGQGRGTIYF
once TRBJ2-5 TRBV11-1 TRBD2 TGTGCCAGCAGAGAGACTAGCGGTTCGGAGACCCAGTACTTC CASRETSGSETQYF
NA TRBJ2-7 TRBV19 TRBD2 TGTGCCAGCAAGCAAGGGACTACCTCCTACGAGCAGTACTTC CASKQGTTSYEQYF
NA TRBJ1-3 TRBV11-2 NA TGTGCCAGCAGCTTAGGGCTGTTCGGAAACACCATATATTTT CASSLGLFGNTIYF
NA TRBJ2-5 TRBV7-9 NA TGCGCCAGCAGCGTAACCCAAGAGACCCAGTACTTC CASSVTQETQYF
NA TRBJ1-1 TRBV6-1 NA TGTGCCAGCAGTGAAATGAGTACAGGGCGCACTGAAGCTTTCTTT CASSEMSTGRTEAFF
few TRBJ1-3 TRBV2 NA TGTGCCAGGGCAGAGAGCTCTGGAAACACCATATATTTT CARAESSGNTIYF
few TRBJ2-3 TRBV20-1 NA TGCAGTGCCCTCCCGAGGGGCACCAGCACAGATACGCAGTATTTT CSALPRGTSTDTQYF
NA TRBJ1-1 TRBV20-1 TRBD1 TGCAGTGCTAGAGCGGGACAGGCCGGTTCGAACACTGAAGCTTTCTTT CSARAGQAGSNTEAFF
once TRBJ2-3 TRBV29-1 TRBD2 TGCAGCGTTGTCTGGCGGGGGACCACAGATACGCAGTATTTT CSVVWRGTTDTQYF
NA TRBJ2-3 TRBV6-2/TRBV6-3 TRBD2 TGTGCCAGCAGTTGGACTAGCGGTCCCGCTAGGCAGTATTTT CASSWTSGPARQYF
few TRBJ1-2 TRBV6-5 TRBD1 TGTGCCAGCAGTTACCGAGGACAGGGAAGCTATGGCTACACCTTC CASSYRGQGSYGYTF
NA TRBJ2-6 TRBV7-9 NA TGTGCCAGCAGCGCTAGCCCCAAGGGGTTCTCTGGGGCCAACGTCCTGACTTTC CASSASPKGFSGANVLTF
NA TRBJ1-5 TRBV20-1 NA TGCAGTGCTAGAGATCTGACAATTGAAGGATTCCAGCCCCAGCATTTT CSARDLTIEGFQPQHF
NA TRBJ1-3 TRBV19 NA TGTGCCAGTAGTATTGAGGGGATTTGGAACACCATATATTTT CASSIEGIWNTIYF